This T cell receptor (beta chain) appears in the sequencing data of a study of identical twins. Study-level results: Models underestimated TCR alpha sharing (out-of-frame) in monozygotic twins.

Template switching added a universal primer site, and cDNA bore unique molecular identifiers. MiXCR, applied by TCRdb to the 5' RACE reads, yields one record per CDR3 protein. Counted here are 450,000 to 650,000 distinct CDR3 sequences, 13% to 15% occurring once; the ten biggest clones make up about 0.47%. As for this clonotype: Its antigen is unidentified.

V dropped 7 bases and J dropped 8; count of bases not matched to a gene: 7. CDR3 size: 11 residues. Germline V lookup: CDR1 SQVTM, CDR2 ANQGSEA. These data were also filed under a second study, of yellow fever vaccine responses in identical twins. Turning to that study: Twins' vaccine T cell responses reportedly seemed partly convergent and partly personalized.

The rearrangement links TRBV29-1 to TRBJ1-1; 7 bases line up with TRBD1. The sample consisted of CD4+ T cells sorted from blood. This TCR came from a woman aged 18-29 years in good health. CDR3 region: CSGRQGMEAFF. The DNA for the CDR3 is TGCAGCGGGAGACAGGGAATGGAAGCTTTCTTT.